This T cell receptor (beta chain) is drawn from a study of blood T cells in healthy people across ages. Study-wide results and caveats: Observed TCR beta diversity per million T cells went down as age went up. This fall followed a roughly linear course with age. As naive T cell percentage varied, TCR beta diversity correlated strongly with it. No conclusive comparison of naive versus antigen-experienced cells was possible with unsorted PBMCs.

Combining a sample-barcoded 5' primer with a J-beta primer mix, a second PCR ran for about 7 to 11 cycles. One entry per CDR3 protein results from TCRdb running MiXCR on the 5' RACE reads. The sample yields fewer than 1,000,000 distinct CDR3 sequences, 40% to 50% seen once. About this clonotype: Its antigen is unidentified.

Sequencing was performed on blood. The clonotype was recovered from a man in his 60s in good health.

CDR3 amino acids: CAISESRASYNEQFF. The CDR3 DNA reads TGTGCCATCAGTGAGTCGCGGGCCTCCTACAATGAGCAGTTCTTC. V usage is TRBV10-3 and J usage is TRBJ2-1; possibly TRBD2 for D (5 bases). Germline assignment: CDR1 ENHRY and CDR2 SYGVKD. The CDR3 spans 15 residues. Deletions cut 0 bases from V and 0 bases from J, with 6 bases between.